This TCR beta chain was captured by sequencing in a study of shared clonotypes between healthy human individuals. Study-level points and caveats: Exclusively blood specimens were collected; tissue repertoires likely differ. Compared with memory subsets, naive subsets generally had larger estimated richness. Sharing across four donors was highest in naive CD4 (around 5%) and lowest in memory CD8 (approximately 0.4%).

Trimming stripped 6 bases from V and 7 bases from J, with 18 bases between. The CDR3 loop spans 15 amino acids. Germline CDR1 LNHDA, CDR2 SQIVND (reference sequence). Naivety among CD8 cells was defined by CD45RO negativity and positive CCR7 selection, thereby excluding terminally differentiated effector memory CD45RA+ cells. As to this clone: Its antigen is currently unknown.

When replicate PCRs were run on sorted subsets, they used 200 to 250 ng DNA, tens of thousands of T cell genomes. Assay used: immunoSEQ multiplex PCR; TCRdb lists only in-frame clones, some missing. The repertoire has around 550,000 clones, around 95% of them found once; the top ten carry about 0.11%. The specimen sequenced was naive CD8+ T cells sorted from blood. J is TRBJ2-2 and V is TRBV19; TRBD1 is a possible D gene (6 bases). The receptor comes from a woman aged 25-40 years in good health. CDR3 protein: CASRAGAPLVGELFF. The DNA for the CDR3 is TGTGCCAGTAGGGCAGGGGCCCCTTTAGTCGGGGAGCTGTTTTTT.